This record concerns one T cell receptor (beta chain) sequence. Which antigen it targets is not known. No clone much larger than this one lies a single base away; base qualities are absent. CDR1 and CDR2 were assigned from the germline V gene as MNHEY and SVGAGI. Trimming at the junction amounts to 0 bases on V and 5 bases on J, and the germline ends lie 13 bases apart. Counted from cysteine to phenylalanine, this CDR3 has 16 amino acids. Only the CDR3 DNA is retained, 48 bases long and in frame from the first base. One collaborating source in Seattle enrolled patients while the patients were actively infected and followed the patients over time throughout the course of disease. Each collaborating institution followed its own protocols to collect whole blood in K2EDTA tubes. For TCRbeta analysis, collaborator samples were shipped as frozen whole blood, as isolated PBMCs, or as DNA extracted from either sample type.

These data are taken from a study of blood T cell repertoires in COVID-19 (dated by TCRdb to 2018 to 2020). Background for the entire study: The collaborator samples originated in the United States, Italy and Spain and spanned the acute and convalescent phases of COVID-19. The material from the prospective study consisted of cDNA or gDNA derived from T cells, B-cell-depleted T cells, or PBMCs. The dataset comprised deeply sampled blood TCRbeta repertoires from subjects exposed to, actively infected with, or recovered from COVID-19. The repertoires were released in a freely available public database meant as a resource for research on the immune response to SARS-CoV-2. Samples came from the ongoing ImmuneRACE study (first 160 participants) plus 1,254 subjects from 6 global collaborators. Nearly every sample came with metadata listing a de-identified subject ID, COVID-19 status, age in years and sex. Where available, HLA class I and class II types were obtained from metadata supplied by the sample provider rather than from assay-based typing. Paper-wide results and their limitations: Clinical and demographic metadata were provided uncurated, with the amount varying by source and participant.

TCRbeta CDR3 regions were amplified from genomic DNA using the immunoSEQ Assay, a bias-controlled multiplex PCR. As for the original processing: The number of nucleated cells in each sample was estimated by amplification of reference gene primers within the assay. To quantify the absolute abundance of each unique TCRbeta CDR3 rearrangement, sequence reads were collapsed and filtered. Productive Simpson clonality was computed per sample as the square root of Simpson's diversity index over productive rearrangements. TCRdb took this table from immuneACCESS and kept in-frame rearrangements with V and J called. Such tables lack part of the clones; where checked against another copy, unresolved V genes explain under half of the gap, and the rest is unexplained. V, J and clone size reflect that table, while D and trimming were determined from the DNA. Present in this sample are 300,000 to 350,000 clones, around 89% of which were seen just once. Together, the top ten hold 1.6% of the sample.

Rearrangement joined TRBV6-5 to TRBJ1-4; a tentative D call is TRBD1 (6 bases match). The sequenced sample consisted of peripheral blood. This receptor was taken from a young woman with COVID-19, enrolled during active disease. The nucleotide sequence is TGTGCCAGCAGTTACTCCCGGCAGGGGAGAAATGAAAAACTGTTTTTT. Its protein is CASSYSRQGRNEKLFF.